This T cell receptor (beta chain) originates from a study of beta chain features in type 1 diabetes. General observations from the study: Sequencing of cDNA might inflate the share of cells that strongly express TCR.

In the case of this clone: Its antigen is undetermined.

As every portion of the isolated RNA was reverse transcribed, the sequencing read expressed TCRB transcripts. Measured with immunoSEQ multiplex PCR; TCRdb has only the in-frame clones, and not every one. The repertoire holds about 320,000 clones, with 12% to 15% as singletons. Germline V gene lookup returns CDR1 MNHNS and CDR2 SASEGT. Trimming removed 6 bases from V and 5 bases from J; junction bases left unmatched: 7. This CDR3 is 14 amino acids long. The sequence derives from a man aged 25 to 40 in good health. The chain joins TRBV6-1 to TRBJ2-7; 10 bases fit TRBD1. What was sequenced was central memory CD4+ T cells from blood. The CDR3 reads CASSLRQGADEQYF. The CDR3 region has the DNA TGTGCCAGCAGCCTACGACAGGGGGCGGACGAGCAGTACTTC.